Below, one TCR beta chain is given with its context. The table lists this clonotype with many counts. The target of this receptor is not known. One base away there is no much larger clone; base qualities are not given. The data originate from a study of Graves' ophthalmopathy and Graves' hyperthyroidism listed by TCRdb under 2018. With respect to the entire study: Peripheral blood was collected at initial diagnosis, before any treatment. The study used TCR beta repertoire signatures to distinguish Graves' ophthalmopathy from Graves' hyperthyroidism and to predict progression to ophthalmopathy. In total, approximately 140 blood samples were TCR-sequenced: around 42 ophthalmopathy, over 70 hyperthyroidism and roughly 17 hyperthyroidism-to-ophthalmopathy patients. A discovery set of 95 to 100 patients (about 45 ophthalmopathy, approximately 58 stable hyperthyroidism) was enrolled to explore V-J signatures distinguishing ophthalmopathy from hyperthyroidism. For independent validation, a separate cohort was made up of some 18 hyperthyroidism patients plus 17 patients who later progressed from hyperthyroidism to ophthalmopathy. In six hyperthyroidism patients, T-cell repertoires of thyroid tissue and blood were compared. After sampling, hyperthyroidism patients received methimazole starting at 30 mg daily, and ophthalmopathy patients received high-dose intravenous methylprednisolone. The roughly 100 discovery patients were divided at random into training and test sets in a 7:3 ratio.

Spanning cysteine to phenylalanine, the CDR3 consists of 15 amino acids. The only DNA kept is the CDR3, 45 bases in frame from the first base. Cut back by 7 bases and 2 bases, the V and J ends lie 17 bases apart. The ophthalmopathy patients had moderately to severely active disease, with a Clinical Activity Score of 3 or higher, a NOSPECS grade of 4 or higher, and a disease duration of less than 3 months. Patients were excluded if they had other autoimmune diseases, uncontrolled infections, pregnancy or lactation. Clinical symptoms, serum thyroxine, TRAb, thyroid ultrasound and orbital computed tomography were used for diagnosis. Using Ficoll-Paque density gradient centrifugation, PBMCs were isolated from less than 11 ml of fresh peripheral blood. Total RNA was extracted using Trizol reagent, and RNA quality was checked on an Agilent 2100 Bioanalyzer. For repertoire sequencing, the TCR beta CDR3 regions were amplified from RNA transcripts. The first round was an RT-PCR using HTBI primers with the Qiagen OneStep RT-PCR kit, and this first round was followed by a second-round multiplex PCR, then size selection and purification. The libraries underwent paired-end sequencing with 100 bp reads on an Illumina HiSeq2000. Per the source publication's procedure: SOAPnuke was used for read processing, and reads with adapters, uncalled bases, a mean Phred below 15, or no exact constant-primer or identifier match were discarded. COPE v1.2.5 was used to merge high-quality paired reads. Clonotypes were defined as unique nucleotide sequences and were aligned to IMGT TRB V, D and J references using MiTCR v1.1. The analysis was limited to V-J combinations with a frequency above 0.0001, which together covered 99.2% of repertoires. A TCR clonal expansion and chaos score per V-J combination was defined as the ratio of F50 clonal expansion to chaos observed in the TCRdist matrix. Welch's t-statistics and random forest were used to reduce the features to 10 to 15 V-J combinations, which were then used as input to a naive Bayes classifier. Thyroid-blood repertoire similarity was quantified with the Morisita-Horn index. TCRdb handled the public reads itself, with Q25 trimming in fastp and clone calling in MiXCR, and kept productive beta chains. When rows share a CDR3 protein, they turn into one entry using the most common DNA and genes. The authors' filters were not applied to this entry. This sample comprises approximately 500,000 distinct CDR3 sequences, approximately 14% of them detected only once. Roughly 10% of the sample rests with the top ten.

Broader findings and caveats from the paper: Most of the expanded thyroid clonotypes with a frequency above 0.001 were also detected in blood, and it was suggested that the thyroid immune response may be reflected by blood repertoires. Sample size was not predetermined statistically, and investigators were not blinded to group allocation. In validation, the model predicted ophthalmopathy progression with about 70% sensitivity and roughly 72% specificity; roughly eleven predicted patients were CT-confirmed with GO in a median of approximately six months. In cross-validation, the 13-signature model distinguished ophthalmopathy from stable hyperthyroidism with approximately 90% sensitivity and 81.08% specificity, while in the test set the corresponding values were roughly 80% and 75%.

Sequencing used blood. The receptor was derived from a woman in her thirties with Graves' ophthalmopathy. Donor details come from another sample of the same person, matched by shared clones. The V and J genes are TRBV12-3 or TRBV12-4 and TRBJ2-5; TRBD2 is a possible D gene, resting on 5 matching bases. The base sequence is TGTGCCAGCACCGAGCCCGGAGGTTTTCAAGAGACCCAGTACTTC. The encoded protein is CASTEPGGFQETQYF.